This record covers a single T cell receptor beta chain. This clonotype was seen only a few times. Its antigen is still unknown. Base-call qualities are not available, and no considerably larger clone is one nucleotide away. The donors were roughly 38 Caucasian individuals from Russia, aged roughly 6 to 90 years, who were systemically healthy. Each donor gave 8 to 10 milliliters of peripheral blood, collected into EDTA-treated Vacutainer tubes. Ficoll-Paque density-gradient centrifugation was used to isolate PBMCs, with at least 6.5 million obtained per sample. Trizol reagent was used to extract total RNA from PBMCs, with at least 6 micrograms per sample. For every donor, an aliquot of PBMCs went through flow cytometry to measure the percentages of naive CD45RAhigh/CD27high T cells. The sample originates from a study of blood T cells in healthy people across ages (dated by TCRdb to 2013 to 2016). Notes on the research overall: Template switching captured roughly one uniquely barcoded TCR beta cDNA molecule per two T cells in model experiments. The study measured age-related changes in TCR beta repertoire diversity using deep sequencing normalized with unique cDNA molecular identifiers. Donors were grouped into four age groups: young (average roughly 15 years), middle-aged (about 40), aged (approximately 67) and long-lived (about 82). To avoid experimental bias, donors of different ages were randomly spread across the sequencing lanes. For two donors (one aged 18 to 30 and one aged 80 or older), the study analyzed two additional independent replicas of 1 million unique cDNA reads from the same blood draw.

Study-wide findings and limitations: There was a strong correlation between observed TCR beta diversity and the percentage of naive T cells measured by flow cytometry. Compared with the aged group, more naive CD4+ T cells, fewer expanded clones and increased TCR diversity were shown by the long-lived group, suggesting age selection. Because profiling used bulk unsorted PBMCs, naive and antigen-experienced compartments could not be compared conclusively. As age increased, observed TCR beta diversity per million T cells dropped in a roughly linear way, and a significant reduction was already evident by age 40. Donor CMV infection status was unknown, potentially confounding age-related changes in expanded clonotypes. Estimates of total diversity based on one million sequenced T cells were considered lower bounds and underestimates.

From the cysteine through the phenylalanine, the CDR3 covers 15 amino acids. The only DNA kept is the CDR3, 45 bases in frame from the first base. V is reduced by 5 bases and J by 5 bases, leaving a spacing of 19 bases between them. For CDR1 and CDR2, the germline V gene (reference sequence) lists MNHEY and SMNVEV. The library was obtained by 5' RACE. The listed sequencing device is Illumina HiSeq 2500. A second PCR of roughly 6 to 12 cycles was run with a J-beta primer mix and a sample-barcoded 5' primer. A template-switch 5' adaptor carrying 12 random nucleotides introduced a unique molecular identifier onto each TCR beta cDNA molecule. Each sample yielded at least 3 million CDR3-containing paired-end reads. The Mint cDNA synthesis kit, primed by a TRBC-specific oligonucleotide, was used to synthesize first-strand cDNA from all RNA. Following uracil-DNA glycosylase treatment, a first 18-cycle PCR with universal primers M1SS and BC2_uni_R was performed on all cDNA. On the study's bioinformatics: Normalization of each sample was performed by random selection of 1 million high-quality reads, each carrying a distinct molecular identifier. Reads sharing molecular identifiers were discarded rather than binned into consensus sequences. MiTCR, with a Q25 quality threshold and the strictest error-elimination algorithm, was used for CDR3 identification, clonotype clustering and error correction. A nonparametric unseen species model with Euler transformation was used to estimate a lower bound on total TCR beta diversity. Using fastp at Q25 and MiXCR, TCRdb reprocessed the public reads and kept productive beta chains. Identical CDR3 proteins give one entry, which carries the most common genes and DNA. In this record, the V and J calls reflect TCRdb's handling and not the investigators' own analysis. The sample table contains approximately 880,000 distinct CDR3 sequences; only one count was recorded for around 49% of them. In total, the top ten clones hold roughly an eighth of the sample.

This TCR was sampled from a man aged 25 to 40 in good health. The rearranged chain carries TRBV27 and TRBJ2-7; a weak D assignment points to TRBD2 (6 bases agree). The specimen sequenced was blood. The DNA is as follows: TGTGCCAGCAGTACCCAGGGCGGGATAAGGAACGAGCAGTACTTC. It translates to CASSTQGGIRNEQYF.